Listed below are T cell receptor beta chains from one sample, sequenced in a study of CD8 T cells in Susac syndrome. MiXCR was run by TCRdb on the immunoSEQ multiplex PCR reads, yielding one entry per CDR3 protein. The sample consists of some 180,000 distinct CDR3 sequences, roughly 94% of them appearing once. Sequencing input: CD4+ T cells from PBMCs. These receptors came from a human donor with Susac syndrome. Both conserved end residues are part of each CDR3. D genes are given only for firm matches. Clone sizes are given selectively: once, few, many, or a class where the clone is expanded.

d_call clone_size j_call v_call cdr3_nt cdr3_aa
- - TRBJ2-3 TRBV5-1 TGCGCCAGCAGCTTACAGGGCTCGTACACAGATACGCAGTATTTT CASSLQGSYTDTQYF
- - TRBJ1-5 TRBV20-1 TGCAGTGCTAGGCGACTTGGGAATCAGCCCCAGCATTTT CSARRLGNQPQHF
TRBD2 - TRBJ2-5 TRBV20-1 TGCAGTGCTAGTAGGGGTCAAGCGGGAGTTCTTGGAGAGACCCAGTACTTC CSASRGQAGVLGETQYF
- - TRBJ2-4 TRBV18 TGTGCCAGCTCACCCCACCAGGAGTCCACCATTCAGTACTTC CASSPHQESTIQYF
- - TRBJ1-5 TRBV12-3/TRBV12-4 TGTGCCAGCAGTTTATACGGGGGCGCAGGGCAGCCCCAGCATTTT CASSLYGGAGQPQHF
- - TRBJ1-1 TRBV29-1 TGCAGCGTTGATACCCAAGCGAACACTGAAGCTTTCTTT CSVDTQANTEAFF
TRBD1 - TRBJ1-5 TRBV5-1 TGCGCCAGCAGCTTGTCCGGGACAGGGTATCAGCCCCAGCATTTT CASSLSGTGYQPQHF
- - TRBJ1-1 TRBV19 TGTGCCAGTAGTATCGGGACAAGCGTGAACACTGAAGCTTTCTTT CASSIGTSVNTEAFF
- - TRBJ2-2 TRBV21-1 TGTGCCAGCAGCAGCCGACAGGGTTGTCGGACCGGGGAGCTGTTTTTT CASSSRQGCRTGELFF
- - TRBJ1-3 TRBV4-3 TGCGCCAGCAGCCAGGAACACAGGAGCTCTGGAAACACCATATATTTT CASSQEHRSSGNTIYF
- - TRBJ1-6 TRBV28 TGTGCCAGCGGTCAGCCAAATTCACCCCTCCACTTT CASGQPNSPLHF
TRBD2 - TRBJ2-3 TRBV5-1 TGCGCCAGCAGCTTGGAGGGGAGGGGCGGTCTTGGAACAGATACGCAGTATTTT CASSLEGRGGLGTDTQYF
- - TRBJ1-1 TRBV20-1 TGCAGTGCTAGTAGCTTGAACACTGAAGCTTTCTTT CSASSLNTEAFF
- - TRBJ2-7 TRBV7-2 TGTGCCAGCAGCTTAGCGCTGGGTTCCAGCTCCTACGAGCAGTACTTC CASSLALGSSSYEQYF
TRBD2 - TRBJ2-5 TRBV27 TGTGCCAGCACCCCCGGGGGGCCGACTAGCGGAGAGACCCAGTACTTC CASTPGGPTSGETQYF
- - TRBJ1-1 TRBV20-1 TGCAGTGCTCGGACCGGTATCGAAGCTTTCTTT CSARTGIEAFF
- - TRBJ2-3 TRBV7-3 TGTGCCAGCAGTTCCGTTTCTGCAGATACGCAGTATTTT CASSSVSADTQYF
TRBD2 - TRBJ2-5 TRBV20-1 TGCAGTGCTAGCCCTAGCGGGCGACCTGGGGAGACCCAGTACTTC CSASPSGRPGETQYF
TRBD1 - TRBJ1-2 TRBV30 TGTGCCTGGATTCCCGCGTTGACAGGGAACTATGGCTACACCTTC CAWIPALTGNYGYTF
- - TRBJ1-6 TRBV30 TGTGCCTGGAGTGTCGAGCGAGTCCCAATCTCACCCCTCCACTTT CAWSVERVPISPLHF
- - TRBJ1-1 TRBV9 TGTGCCAGCAGCGGCGCGGGACAAGCGAACACTGAAGCTTTCTTT CASSGAGQANTEAFF
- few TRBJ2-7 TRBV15 TGTGCCACCAGCAGAGATAGGGGTCCCTACGAGCAGTACTTC CATSRDRGPYEQYF
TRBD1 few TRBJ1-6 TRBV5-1 TGCGCCAGCAGCTCGGGGACAGGTGGAAATTCACCCCTCCACTTT CASSSGTGGNSPLHF